The 9 T cell receptor beta chains presented below share a single source sample, sequenced in a study of blood T cell repertoires in COVID-19. Here immunoSEQ multiplex PCR was the method, and the copy in TCRdb shows in-frame clones only, minus some. The sample has 130,000 or so clones; approximately 80% are singletons. The sequencing sample was made of peripheral blood. The receptors were gathered from a human donor in a cohort sampled during active COVID-19.

The gene calls are TRBV11-2 and TRBJ2-5; a weak D match, TRBD2 (5 bases). V lost 1 base and J lost 5, with 14 bases in between. The CDR3 has 15 residues. Germline V gene data show CDR1 as SGHAT and CDR2 as FQNNGV. The DNA of the CDR3 is TGTGCCAGCAGCTTAGTACGCTATTCGGGGGAGACCCAGTACTTC. This sequence encodes CASSLVRYSGETQYF.

This chain connects TRBV7-9 to TRBJ2-1, with a possible D match to TRBD2 (5 bases). CDR3 length: 14 residues. Per germline, CDR1 SEHNR and CDR2 FQNEAQ (reference sequence). Trimming took 5 bases from V and 0 from J, leaving 8 bases between them. CDR3 in amino acids: CASSPDFSYNEQFF. CDR3 DNA: TGTGCCAGCAGCCCGGACTTCTCCTACAATGAGCAGTTCTTC.

The rearrangement joins TRBV4-3 to TRBJ2-5, with TRBD2 as a possible D gene (6 bases). Deletions cut 0 bases from V and 5 bases from J, with 10 bases between. This CDR3 contains 14 residues. Looked up from germline, CDR1 is LGHNA and CDR2 is YSLEER. CDR3 protein: CASSQDRGGETQYF. The CDR3 nucleotides are TGCGCCAGCAGCCAAGATCGTGGAGGGGAGACCCAGTACTTC.

This clone appeared a single time. The rearrangement uses TRBV5-4 and TRBJ2-5, with D maybe TRBD1 (8 bases). Germline V gives CDR1 SGHNT, CDR2 YYREEE (reference sequence). CDR3 length: 16 amino acids. The ends were cut back, 2 bases at V and 5 bases at J, with 19 bases in the middle. As DNA, the CDR3 is TGTGCCAGCAGCTTTGGACCAGACAGGGGAGGGGAGACCCAGTACTTC. It specifies CASSFGPDRGGETQYF.

J is TRBJ2-7 and V is TRBV19; TRBD2 aligns across 11 bases. CDR1 and CDR2 from the germline V gene are LNHDA and SQIVND (reference sequence). The CDR3 has 15 amino acids. With 4 bases clipped from V and 3 bases from J, the junction kept 5 bases outside the gene matches. The CDR3 DNA sequence: TGTGCCAGTAGTAAACTAGCGGGAGCTAGCTACGAGCAGTACTTC. Translating gives CASSKLAGASYEQYF.

Concerning this clone: Other DNA sequences in this sample translate to the same CDR3. The genes are TRBV24-1 and TRBJ2-3, with TRBD2 matching over 12 bases. CDR3 size: 17 residues. Per the germline V gene, CDR1 is KGHDR and CDR2 is SFDVKD. Germline trimming cut 4 bases from V and 2 bases from J; bases unmatched to any gene: 6. CDR3 in amino acids: CATSDRGLAGSTDTQYF. CDR3 DNA: TGTGCCACCAGTGACCGTGGACTAGCGGGGTCCACAGATACGCAGTATTTT.

V usage is TRBV28 and J usage is TRBJ2-5, with 7 nucleotides matching TRBD1. Germline V gene lookup returns CDR1 MDHEN and CDR2 SYDVKM. The trim removed 1 base at V and 0 bases at J, leaving 5 bases unmatched. The length of the CDR3 is 16 residues. In DNA, the CDR3 is TGTGCCAGCAGTTTATCCCAGGGGGTGTACCAAGAGACCCAGTACTTC. Its protein is CASSLSQGVYQETQYF.

The rearrangement joins TRBV6-5 to TRBJ1-1, with D uncertain. Germline CDR1 MNHEY, CDR2 SVGAGI. With 8 bases removed from V and 0 bases from J, the gap between germline ends came to 7 bases. The CDR3 is 12 amino acids. CDR3 DNA sequence: TGTGCCAGCGGCTTCCTGAACACTGAAGCTTTCTTT. It specifies CASGFLNTEAFF.

This chain links TRBV29-1 with TRBJ2-5, with a tentative D call TRBD2 (6 bases). Germline V gene data show CDR1 as SQVTM and CDR2 as ANQGSEA. V lost 4 bases to trimming and J lost 4 bases, with 16 bases between them. This CDR3 contains 14 residues. The CDR3 sequence: CSVASGSAGETQYF. The CDR3 bases are TGCAGCGTTGCTTCAGGGTCAGCGGGAGAGACCCAGTACTTC.